Listed here is a single T cell receptor (beta chain). Its antigen is as yet unknown. This entry comes from a study of cytomegalovirus exposure and HLA in healthy donors. The study's findings and limits: Reportedly, TCR beta sequences accurately predicted HLA-A and HLA-B alleles in most subjects. For TCR beta chains, V- and J-gene trimming was later linked to a missense DCLRE1C variant. A later analysis reportedly found fewer N-insertions in an Asian-associated ancestry cluster than the approximately 730-donor mean.

V lost 4 bases to trimming and J lost 0 bases, with 3 bases between them. Germline V gene lookup returns CDR1 SGHNT and CDR2 YYREEE (reference sequence). CDR3 length: 12 amino acids. Primers included in the PCR were 60 Vbeta and 13 Jbeta primers. The repertoire was sequenced with immunoSEQ multiplex PCR; TCRdb's copy has only in-frame clones and lacks some. The sample shows about 200,000 clones, about 70% of them seen only once. J is TRBJ2-3 and V is TRBV5-4, with D unresolved. Material for sequencing was PBMCs. This TCR derives from a woman in her 30s in good health and CMV-seronegative. CDR3 amino acids: CASSPSTDTQYF. The CDR3 coding sequence is TGTGCCAGCAGCCCTAGCACAGATACGCAGTATTTT.